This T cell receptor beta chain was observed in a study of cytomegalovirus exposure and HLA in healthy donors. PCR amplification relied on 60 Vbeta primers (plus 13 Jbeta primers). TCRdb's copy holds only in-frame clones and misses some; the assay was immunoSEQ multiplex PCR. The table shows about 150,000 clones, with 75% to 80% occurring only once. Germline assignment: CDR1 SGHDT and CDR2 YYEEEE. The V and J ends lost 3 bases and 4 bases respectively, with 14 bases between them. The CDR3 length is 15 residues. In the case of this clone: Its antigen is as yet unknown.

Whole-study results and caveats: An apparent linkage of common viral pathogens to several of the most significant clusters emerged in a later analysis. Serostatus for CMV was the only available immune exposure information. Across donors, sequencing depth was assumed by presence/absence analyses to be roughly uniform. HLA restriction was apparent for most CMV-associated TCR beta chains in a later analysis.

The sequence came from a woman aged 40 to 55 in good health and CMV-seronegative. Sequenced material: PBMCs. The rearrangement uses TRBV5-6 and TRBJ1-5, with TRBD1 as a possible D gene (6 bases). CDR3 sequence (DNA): TGTGCCAGCAGCTCAGGGGAGGGCTATAATCAGCCCCAGCATTTT. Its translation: CASSSGEGYNQPQHF.